This T cell receptor beta chain was documented in a study of blood T cell repertoires in COVID-19. Study information: Acute-phase and convalescent COVID-19 samples originated in the United States, Italy and Spain.

In the original processing: Researchers report that nucleated cell counts were estimated from reference gene primer amplification. The table came from immunoSEQ multiplex PCR; TCRdb's copy has only in-frame clones and leaves some out. For V, J and clone size, that table is used; D and trimming come from the DNA. The sample lists a few hundred thousand clones, around nine tenths seen once, with roughly 2.9% in the top ten. No more than 2 weeks before study entry, exposed participants had met a case of COVID-19. As to this clone: The same CDR3 arises from other DNA sequences in this sample as well.

CDR3 length: 13 residues. Germline CDR1 reads MDHEN; CDR2 reads SYDVKM. The V and J ends lost 6 bases and 4 bases respectively, with 10 bases between them. The chain has TRBV28 and TRBJ1-3, with D possibly matching TRBD1 (6 bases). Sequencing was carried out using PBMCs or T cells enriched from blood (not recorded which). The source of this sequence is a woman in her 50s who had been exposed to COVID-19. CDR3 DNA sequence: TGTGCCAGCAGGACAGGAGGAGGAAACACCATATATTTT. Its protein is CASRTGGGNTIYF.